A single sample is the source of the 24 T cell receptor beta chains below, sequenced in a study of T cell responses to AZD1222 COVID-19 vaccine. Repertoires were generated with immunoSEQ multiplex PCR, while TCRdb's copy carries only in-frame clones and drops some. The data hold over 150,000 clones, with around 85% observed a single time. The input for sequencing was peripheral blood, taken 28 days after the second AZD1222 dose. The origin of the receptors is an adult who received the AZD1222 COVID-19 vaccine.

A single count supports this clone. This chain connects TRBV7-9 to TRBJ2-7; D is perhaps TRBD1 (6 bases). This CDR3 is built from 15 residues. The V end was cut by 4 bases, the J end by 6 bases, with 19 bases between. Germline V gene sequence: CDR1 SEHNR, CDR2 FQNEAQ (reference sequence). Here the CDR3 reads CASSSPGASISEQYF. CDR3 bases: TGTGCCAGCAGCTCACCAGGGGCGTCGATTAGCGAGCAGTACTTC.

The chain couples TRBV30 to TRBJ2-7; 7 nucleotides agree with TRBD1. CDR1 is GTSNPN and CDR2 is SVGIG in the germline V gene (reference sequence). V was clipped by 1 base and J by 4 bases; unmatched bases: 4. The CDR3 consists of 13 residues. CDR3 in DNA: TGTGCCTGGAGTGAGGACAGGAATTACGAGCAGTACTTC. Its protein product is CAWSEDRNYEQYF.

V and J are TRBV1 and TRBJ2-3; no DNA check was done on the table's D call, TRBD2. TRBV1 is listed as a pseudogene. The CDR3 spans 14 residues. CDR3 nucleotides: TGCACCAGCAGCCAAGGCGTCCTAGGTGATACGCAGTATTTT. Translation: CTSSQGVLGDTQYF.

This chain connects TRBV3-1 (or the pseudogene TRBV3-2) to TRBJ1-1; TRBD1 might be the D (6 bases). The V end lost 2 bases, the J end lost 4 bases, and 11 bases lay between the germline ends. This CDR3 is 14 amino acids long. The germline V gene has CDR1 LGHDT and CDR2 YNNKEL (reference sequence). CDR3 residues: CASSQTGGFTEAFF. CDR3 nucleotides: TGTGCCAGCAGCCAAACCGGGGGCTTCACTGAAGCTTTCTTT.

This clone was detected only once. The germline gene is not matched at one end of the junction; a read error may be the cause. Other DNA sequences of this sample code for an identical CDR3. CDR3 loop: CASSAHTHQPQHF. DNA of the CDR3: TGTGCCAGCAGCGCGCATACTCATCAACCCCAGCATTTT. V and J are TRBV3-1 (or the pseudogene TRBV3-2) and TRBJ1-5; no clear D gene. The CDR3 spans 13 residues. Germline V gives CDR1 LGHDT, CDR2 YNNKEL (reference sequence).

The CDR3: CASSYRNSPRVGYTF. Here the CDR3 DNA reads TGTGCCAGCAGTTACCGAAACTCACCCCGTGTCGGCTACACCTTC. The chain is built from TRBV6-5 and TRBJ1-2; D gene uncertain. CDR3 length: 15 residues. The germline CDR1 and CDR2 sequences are MNHEY and SVGAGI. Trimming cost V 2 bases and J 8 bases, with 18 bases left between them.

This clone was seen a few times. This chain connects TRBV19 to TRBJ1-1; D possibly corresponds to TRBD1 (5 bases). The CDR3 has 14 amino acids. CDR1 and CDR2 (germline): LNHDA, SQIVND (reference sequence). The V gene lost 2 bases and the J gene lost 9 bases, with 16 bases spanning the gap. The CDR3 DNA reads TGTGCCAGTAGTATAAGGGGAACAGAGGGTCAAGCTTTCTTT. Protein sequence: CASSIRGTEGQAFF. The whole variable domain, filled in from reference TRBV19 and TRBJ1-1, reads DGGITQSPKYLFRKEGQNVTLSCEQNLNHDAMYWYRQDPGQGLRLIYYSQIVNDFQKGDIAEGYSVSREKKESFPLTVTSAQKNPTAFYLCASSIRGTEGQAFFGQGTRLTVV.

This clone was seen more than once but under ten times. This rearrangement joins TRBV20-1 to TRBJ1-6; tentatively, D is TRBD1 (5 bases). Germline V gene data show CDR1 as DFQATT and CDR2 as SNEGSKA (reference sequence). Trimming removed 3 bases from V and 2 bases from J, with 14 bases in between. The CDR3 consists of 16 residues. The CDR3 region has the DNA TGCAGTGCTAGTGAAGGGGAAAGGACCTATAATTCACCCCTCCACTTT. Encoded protein: CSASEGERTYNSPLHF.

The chain has TRBV6-4 and TRBJ1-1; TRBD1 aligns across 7 bases. The ends lost 8 bases at V and 5 bases at J; junction bases unmatched: 11. The V gene's germline CDR1 is MRHNA and CDR2 SNTAGT. This CDR3 has 14 residues. CDR3 nucleotide sequence: TGTGCCAGCTTGCTCGAACCAGGGGGAACTGAAGCTTTCTTT. This sequence encodes CASLLEPGGTEAFF.

The chain uses TRBV24-1 and TRBJ2-1; D might be TRBD2 (7 bases). This CDR3 region has 13 residues. CDR1 and CDR2 (germline): KGHDR, SFDVKD. Trimming pared 8 bases from V and 7 bases from J, leaving 14 bases between. The CDR3 sequence: CATNGGPGNEQFF. Here the CDR3 DNA reads TGTGCCACCAACGGGGGGCCGGGAAATGAGCAGTTCTTC.

CDR3 residues: CAWSVGGQETQYF. Here the CDR3 DNA reads TGTGCCTGGAGTGTAGGGGGCCAAGAGACCCAGTACTTC. The chain recombines TRBV30 with TRBJ2-5, with a possible D match to TRBD1 (6 bases). Between the trimmed V and J ends, which lost 0 bases and 1 base, there was a span of 6 bases. The V gene's germline CDR1 is GTSNPN and CDR2 SVGIG (reference sequence). The CDR3 is 13 amino acids.

This chain uses TRBV7-8 with TRBJ1-5, with 8 positions matching TRBD1. V gave up 0 bases and J gave up 4 bases; unmatched junction bases: 2. CDR1 and CDR2 (germline): SGHVS, FQNEAQ. This CDR3 comprises 15 residues. CDR3 coding DNA: TGTGCCAGCAGCTTAGCTCGGACAGGGAATCAGCCCCAGCATTTT. This translates into CASSLARTGNQPQHF.

V and J are TRBV15 and TRBJ1-6, with a possible D match to TRBD1 (5 bases). The CDR3 has 15 amino acids. Trimming removed 3 bases from V and 10 bases from J, with 16 bases in between. Germline lookup yields CDR1 LNHNV and CDR2 YYDKDF (reference sequence). CDR3 amino acids: CATSSSRDPRSPLHF. In nucleotides, the CDR3 is TGTGCCACCAGCAGCTCCCGGGACCCAAGGTCACCCCTCCACTTT.

The chain has TRBV9 and TRBJ1-2; D uncertain. The length of the CDR3 is 13 residues. Germline CDR1 is SGDLS and CDR2 is YYNGEE. V shed 0 bases and J shed 4 bases, with 7 bases lying between them. The CDR3 DNA reads as TGTGCCAGCAGCGTAGGGGAAGTCTATGGCTACACCTTC. Encoded protein: CASSVGEVYGYTF.

This clone came up once. This rearrangement joins TRBV5-6 to TRBJ2-6; the D gene is possibly TRBD1 (6 bases). Trimming stripped 4 bases from V and 0 bases from J, with 8 bases between. CDR1 is SGHDT, CDR2 YYEEEE, per germline. This CDR3 has 15 amino acids. The CDR3 reads CASSQQGSGANVLTF. The CDR3 region has the DNA TGTGCCAGCAGCCAACAGGGCTCTGGGGCCAACGTCCTGACTTTC.

As to this clone: Other DNA sequences within the sample encode an identical CDR3. CDR3 sequence reads: CASSVDQHSGNTIYF. CDR3 nucleotide sequence: TGTGCCAGCAGCGTAGACCAGCACTCTGGAAACACCATATATTTT. The rearrangement joins TRBV9 to TRBJ1-3; D is ambiguous. The V end was cut by 0 bases, the J end by 0 bases, with 7 bases between. Per germline, CDR1 SGDLS and CDR2 YYNGEE. The CDR3 is made up of 15 amino acids.

The V call is TRBV27, the J call TRBJ2-2; D ambiguous. The CDR3 totals 13 residues. V lost 6 bases to trimming and J lost 3 bases, with 8 bases between them. CDR1 and CDR2 from the germline V gene are MNHEY and SMNVEV (reference sequence). CDR3 in amino acids: CASSWTYTGELFF. The CDR3 DNA reads TGTGCCAGCAGCTGGACCTACACCGGGGAGCTGTTTTTT.

The chain recombines TRBV18 with TRBJ2-7, with D perhaps TRBD1 (5 bases). CDR1 is KGHSH and CDR2 is LQKENI in the germline V gene. V lost 0 bases and J lost 4, with 10 bases in between. The CDR3 sequence is 14 residues long. The CDR3 is CASSPPGRAYEQYF. CDR3 in DNA: TGTGCCAGCTCACCACCAGGCAGGGCGTACGAGCAGTACTTC.

The rearrangement uses TRBV19 and TRBJ2-5; D unresolved. The CDR3 sequence is 14 residues long. The ends were cut back, 0 bases at V and 5 bases at J, with 10 bases in the middle. Germline V gives CDR1 LNHDA, CDR2 SQIVND (reference sequence). The CDR3 region has the DNA TGTGCCAGTAGTATAGATCTAAGGAGCGAGACCCAGTACTTC. Translation: CASSIDLRSETQYF.

The chain couples TRBV5-1 to TRBJ1-1; D is ambiguous. Germline V gene data show CDR1 as SGHRS and CDR2 as YFSETQ. The V end lost 0 bases, the J end lost 4 bases, and 13 bases lay between the germline ends. The CDR3 runs to 15 residues. CDR3 DNA: TGCGCCAGCAGCTTGGATGGGGTACGGTCCACTGAAGCTTTCTTT. This sequence encodes CASSLDGVRSTEAFF.

The chain has TRBV7-7 and TRBJ2-3, with D possibly TRBD2 on 5 matching bases. V lost 5 bases and J 1 base, leaving 13 bases between the germline ends. The CDR3 spans 15 residues. Germline V gene sequence: CDR1 SSHAT, CDR2 FNYEAQ (reference sequence). The CDR3 reads CASSQLGGGTDTQYF. In nucleotides, the CDR3 is TGTGCCAGCAGCCAACTTGGAGGCGGCACAGATACGCAGTATTTT.

This clone was seen more than once but under ten times. In DNA form, the CDR3 reads TGTGCCAGCAGCTTGATCCGGCTAGCGGGGAACCAAGAGACCCAGTACTTC. It encodes CASSLIRLAGNQETQYF. The chain is built from TRBV5-6 and TRBJ2-5; 9 bases align to TRBD2. Germline loops: CDR1 SGHDT, CDR2 YYEEEE. This CDR3 is built from 17 residues. With V trimmed by 1 base and J by 0 bases, 7 bases remained unmatched.

The gene calls are TRBV27 and TRBJ2-6, with D possibly matching TRBD2 (6 bases). Trimming removed 2 bases from V and 1 base from J, with 6 bases in between. The CDR3 covers 15 residues. The germline V gene has CDR1 MNHEY and CDR2 SMNVEV (reference sequence). The CDR3 DNA is TGTGCCAGCAGTTTACGGGGGTCTGGGGCCAACGTCCTGACTTTC. It specifies CASSLRGSGANVLTF.

This rearrangement joins TRBV25-1 to TRBJ2-4; D is possibly TRBD1 or TRBD2 (5 bases each). The germline V gene has CDR1 MGHDK and CDR2 SYGVNS. This CDR3 has 18 residues. The V end was cut by 9 bases, the J end by 3 bases, with 27 bases between. In nucleotides, the CDR3 is TGTGCCAGATCTGGGGCCGGGGCGAATACAAAGGGCAAAAACATTCAGTACTTC. Encoded protein: CARSGAGANTKGKNIQYF.